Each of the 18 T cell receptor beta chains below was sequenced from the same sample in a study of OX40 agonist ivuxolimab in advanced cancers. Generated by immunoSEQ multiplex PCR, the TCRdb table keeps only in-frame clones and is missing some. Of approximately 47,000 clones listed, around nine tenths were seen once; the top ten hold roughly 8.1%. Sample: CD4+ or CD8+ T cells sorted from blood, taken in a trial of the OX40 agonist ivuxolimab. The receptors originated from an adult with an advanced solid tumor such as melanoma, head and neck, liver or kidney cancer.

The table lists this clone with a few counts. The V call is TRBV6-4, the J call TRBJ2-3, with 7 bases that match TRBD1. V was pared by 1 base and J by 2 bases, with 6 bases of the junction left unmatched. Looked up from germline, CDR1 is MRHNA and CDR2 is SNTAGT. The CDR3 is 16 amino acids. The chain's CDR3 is CASSDYGGQDTDTQYF. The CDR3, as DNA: TGTGCCAGCAGTGACTATGGAGGACAGGACACAGATACGCAGTATTTT.

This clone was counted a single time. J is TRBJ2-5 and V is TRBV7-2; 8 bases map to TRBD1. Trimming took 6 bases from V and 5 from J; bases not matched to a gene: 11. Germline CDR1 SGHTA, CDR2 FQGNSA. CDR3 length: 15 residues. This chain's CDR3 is CASSSHGTGGETQYF. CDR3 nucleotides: TGTGCCAGCAGTTCTCACGGGACAGGCGGGGAGACCCAGTACTTC.

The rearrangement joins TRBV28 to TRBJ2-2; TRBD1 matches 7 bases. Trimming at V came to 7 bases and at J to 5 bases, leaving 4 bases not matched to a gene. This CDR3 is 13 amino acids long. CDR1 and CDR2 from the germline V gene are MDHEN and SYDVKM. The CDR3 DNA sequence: TGTGCCAGCACCTCAGGGGGAACCGGGGAGCTGTTTTTT. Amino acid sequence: CASTSGGTGELFF.

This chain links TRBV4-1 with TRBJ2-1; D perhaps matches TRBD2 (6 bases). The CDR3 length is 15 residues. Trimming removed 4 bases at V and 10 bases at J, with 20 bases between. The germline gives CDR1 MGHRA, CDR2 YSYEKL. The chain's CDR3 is CASSRGSSAQGEQFF. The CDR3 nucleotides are TGCGCCAGCAGCCGAGGATCTAGCGCCCAGGGCGAGCAGTTCTTC.

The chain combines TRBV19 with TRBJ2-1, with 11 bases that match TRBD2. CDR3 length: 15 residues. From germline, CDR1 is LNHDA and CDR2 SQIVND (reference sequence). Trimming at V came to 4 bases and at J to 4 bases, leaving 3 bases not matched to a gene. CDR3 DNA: TGTGCCAGTAGTAAGGGACTAGCGGATTACAATGAGCAGTTCTTC. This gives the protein CASSKGLADYNEQFF.

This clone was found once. CDR3 coding DNA: TGTGCCAGCAGTTTATACGGGAATAGTCCCGGGGAGCTGTTTTTT. This translates into CASSLYGNSPGELFF. The chain uses TRBV28 and TRBJ2-2; D might be TRBD2 (5 bases). The CDR3 runs to 15 residues. CDR1 is MDHEN, CDR2 SYDVKM, per germline. The V and J ends lost 1 base and 6 bases respectively, with 12 bases between them.

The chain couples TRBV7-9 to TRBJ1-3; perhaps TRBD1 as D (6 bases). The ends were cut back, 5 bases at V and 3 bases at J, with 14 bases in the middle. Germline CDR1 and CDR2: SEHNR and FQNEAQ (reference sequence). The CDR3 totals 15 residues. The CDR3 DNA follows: TGTGCCAGCAGCCCGAGGGGGTTAGATGGAAACACCATATATTTT. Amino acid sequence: CASSPRGLDGNTIYF.

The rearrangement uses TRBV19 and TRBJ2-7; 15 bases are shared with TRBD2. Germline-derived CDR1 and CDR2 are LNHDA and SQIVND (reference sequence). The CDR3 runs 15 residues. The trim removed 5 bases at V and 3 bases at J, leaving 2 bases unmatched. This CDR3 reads CASSPGLAGGYEQYF. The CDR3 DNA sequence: TGTGCCAGTAGTCCGGGACTAGCGGGAGGCTACGAGCAGTACTTC.

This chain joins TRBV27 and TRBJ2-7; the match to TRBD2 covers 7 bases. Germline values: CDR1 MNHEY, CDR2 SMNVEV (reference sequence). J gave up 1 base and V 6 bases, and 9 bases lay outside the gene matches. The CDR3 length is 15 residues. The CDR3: CASRPTNSGSYEQYF. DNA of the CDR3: TGTGCCAGCAGGCCAACCAATAGCGGGTCCTACGAGCAGTACTTC.

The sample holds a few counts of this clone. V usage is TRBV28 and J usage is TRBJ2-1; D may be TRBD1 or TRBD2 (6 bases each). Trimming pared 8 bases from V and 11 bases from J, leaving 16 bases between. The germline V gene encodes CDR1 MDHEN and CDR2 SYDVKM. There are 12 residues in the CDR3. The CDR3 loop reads CASSPAGTKQFF. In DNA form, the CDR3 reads TGTGCCAGCTCCCCCGCGGGGACAAAGCAGTTCTTC.

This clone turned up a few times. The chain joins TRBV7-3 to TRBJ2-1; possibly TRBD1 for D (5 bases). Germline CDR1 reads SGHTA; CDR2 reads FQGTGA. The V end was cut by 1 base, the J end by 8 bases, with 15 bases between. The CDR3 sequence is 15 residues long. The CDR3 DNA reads TGTGCCAGCAGCTTAATGGGGCAGGTGTATGATGAGCAGTTCTTC. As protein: CASSLMGQVYDEQFF.

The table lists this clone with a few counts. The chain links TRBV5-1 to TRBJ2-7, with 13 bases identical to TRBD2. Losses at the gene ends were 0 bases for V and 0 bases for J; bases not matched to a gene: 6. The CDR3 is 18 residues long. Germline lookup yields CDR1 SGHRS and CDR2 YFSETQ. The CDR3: CASSLGTTSGRASYEQYF. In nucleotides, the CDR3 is TGCGCCAGCAGCTTGGGCACAACTAGCGGGAGGGCCTCCTACGAGCAGTACTTC.

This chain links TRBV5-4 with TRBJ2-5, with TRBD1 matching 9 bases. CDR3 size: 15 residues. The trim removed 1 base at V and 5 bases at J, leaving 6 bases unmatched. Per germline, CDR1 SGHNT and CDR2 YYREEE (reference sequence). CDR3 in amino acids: CASSLNRGLGETQYF. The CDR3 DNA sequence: TGTGCCAGCAGCTTGAACAGGGGGCTGGGTGAGACCCAGTACTTC.

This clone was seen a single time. CDR3 loop: CASSRTSPQPQHF. CDR3 in DNA: TGTGCCAGCAGTAGGACATCTCCCCAGCCCCAGCATTTT. The chain employs TRBV2 and TRBJ1-5; D is perhaps TRBD1 (5 bases). V lost 5 bases and J 7 bases, leaving 12 bases between the germline ends. Germline V CDR1 and CDR2: SNHLY, FYNNEI. CDR3 length: 13 residues.

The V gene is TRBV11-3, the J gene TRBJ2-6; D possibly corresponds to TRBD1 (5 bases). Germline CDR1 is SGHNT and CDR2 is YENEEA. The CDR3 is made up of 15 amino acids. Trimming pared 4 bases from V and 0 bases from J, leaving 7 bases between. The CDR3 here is CASSSDSSGANVLTF. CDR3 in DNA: TGTGCCAGCAGCTCCGACAGCTCTGGGGCCAACGTCCTGACTTTC. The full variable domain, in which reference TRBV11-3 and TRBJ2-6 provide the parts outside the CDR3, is EAGVVQSPRYKIIEKKQPVAFWCNPISGHNTLYWYLQNLGQGPELLIRYENEEAVDDSQLPKDRFSAERLKGVDSTLKIQPAELGDSAVYLCASSSDSSGANVLTFGAGSRLTVL.

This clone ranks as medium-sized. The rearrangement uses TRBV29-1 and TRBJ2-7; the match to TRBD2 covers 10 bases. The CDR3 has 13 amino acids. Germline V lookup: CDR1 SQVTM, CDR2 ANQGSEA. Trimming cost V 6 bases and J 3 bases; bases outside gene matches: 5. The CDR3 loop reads CSVPGLACYEQYF. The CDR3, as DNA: TGCAGCGTCCCGGGACTAGCGTGCTACGAGCAGTACTTC.

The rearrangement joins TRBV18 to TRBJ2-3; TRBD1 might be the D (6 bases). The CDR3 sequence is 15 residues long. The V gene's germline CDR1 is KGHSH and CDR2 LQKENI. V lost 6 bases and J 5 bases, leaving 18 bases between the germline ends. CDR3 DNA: TGTGCCAGCTCCCCAGGGGCGGAGGCCCAAGATACGCAGTATTTT. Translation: CASSPGAEAQDTQYF.

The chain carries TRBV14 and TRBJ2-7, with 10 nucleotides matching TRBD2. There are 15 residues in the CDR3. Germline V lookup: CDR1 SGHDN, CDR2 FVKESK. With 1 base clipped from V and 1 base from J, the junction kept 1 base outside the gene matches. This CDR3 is CASSQVAGGSYEQYF. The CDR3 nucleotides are TGTGCCAGCAGCCAAGTAGCGGGAGGATCCTACGAGCAGTACTTC.